This T cell receptor beta chain comes out of a study of response to subunit inactivated influenza vaccine. Findings of the study overall: Each seasonal flu vaccination may recruit only limited new T cells, authors suggested.

Comments on this clonotype: The antigen is not known.

TCRdb re-called the RT-PCR reads through MiXCR, storing one row per CDR3 protein. The table lists about 500,000 distinct CDR3 sequences, 16% of them singletons. The germline V gene has CDR1 SGHAT and CDR2 FQNNGV. The CDR3 loop spans 14 amino acids. With 6 bases removed from V and 3 bases from J, the gap between germline ends came to 12 bases. Sequencing was performed on CD4+ T cells sorted from PBMCs, taken less than 30 months after vaccination. The TCR comes from a man between 45 and 75 years old who received an inactivated influenza vaccine. The chain is built from TRBV11-2 and TRBJ2-1; a weak D match, TRBD2 (5 bases). CDR3 nucleotide sequence: TGTGCCAGCAGGCCTACCGGAGGCTACAATGAGCAGTTCTTC. Residues: CASRPTGGYNEQFF.